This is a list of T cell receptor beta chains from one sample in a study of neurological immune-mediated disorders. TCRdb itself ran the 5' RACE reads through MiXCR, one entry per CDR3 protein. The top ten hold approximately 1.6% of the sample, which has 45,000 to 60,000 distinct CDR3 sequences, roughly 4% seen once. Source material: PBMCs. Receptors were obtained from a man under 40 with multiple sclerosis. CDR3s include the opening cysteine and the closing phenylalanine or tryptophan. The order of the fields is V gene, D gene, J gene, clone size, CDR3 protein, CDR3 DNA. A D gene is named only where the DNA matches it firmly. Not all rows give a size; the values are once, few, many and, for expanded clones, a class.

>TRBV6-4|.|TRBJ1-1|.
CASSMAGGLGNTEAFF
TGTGCCAGCAGCATGGCGGGGGGCCTGGGCAACACTGAAGCTTTCTTT
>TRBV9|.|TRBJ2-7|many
CASSVAGETSRDEQYF
TGTGCCAGCAGCGTAGCTGGTGAGACTTCGAGGGACGAGCAGTACTTC
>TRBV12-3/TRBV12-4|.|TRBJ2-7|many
CASTVHGTDEQYF
TGTGCCAGCACCGTCCACGGGACGGACGAGCAGTACTTC
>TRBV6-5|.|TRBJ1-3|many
CASSTTATSGNTIYF
TGTGCCAGCAGTACGACAGCGACCTCTGGAAACACCATATATTTT
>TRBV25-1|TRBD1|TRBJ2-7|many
CASSGPGGEQYF
TGTGCCAGCAGTGGTCCAGGGGGCGAGCAGTACTTC
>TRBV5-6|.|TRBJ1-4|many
CASSFYQHNEKLFF
TGTGCCAGCAGCTTCTACCAACATAATGAAAAACTGTTTTTT
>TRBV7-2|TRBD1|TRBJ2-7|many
CASSTWDRPYEQYF
TGTGCCAGCAGCACCTGGGACAGGCCCTACGAGCAGTACTTC
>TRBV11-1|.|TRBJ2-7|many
CASSFFQGRSYEQYF
TGTGCCAGCAGCTTTTTCCAGGGAAGATCCTACGAGCAGTACTTC
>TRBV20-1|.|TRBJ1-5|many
CSARNRESQPQHF
TGCAGTGCTAGGAACAGGGAGAGTCAGCCCCAGCATTTT
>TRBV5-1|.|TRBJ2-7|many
CASSVDSGYEQYF
TGCGCCAGCAGCGTGGACTCGGGCTACGAGCAGTACTTC